The rows below give T cell receptor beta chains drawn from one sample of a study of blood T cell repertoires in COVID-19. Clones were read by immunoSEQ multiplex PCR, and TCRdb kept only the in-frame ones, dropping some. The data contain 200,000 to 250,000 clones, 82% of them singletons. The sample was peripheral blood. Receptors originate from a woman between 40 and 55 years old with acute or convalescent COVID-19. Each CDR3 is given with its conserved first and last residue. Fields, in order: D gene, J gene, V gene, clone size, CDR3 DNA, CDR3 protein. A D gene is named only where the DNA matches it firmly. Size is omitted from some rows. Given values are once, few, many or a class for expanded clones.

>TRBD1|TRBJ1-4|TRBV2|-
TGTGCCAGCACCGACCGGGACAGACCTAATGAAAAACTGTTTTTT
CASTDRDRPNEKLFF
>-|TRBJ2-3|TRBV6-4|-
TGTGCCAGCAGTGACGTGGGAGCTAGCACAGATACGCAGTATTTT
CASSDVGASTDTQYF
>-|TRBJ2-5|TRBV27|-
TGTGCCAGCAGTCCCTATAGCGACCAAGAGACCCAGTACTTC
CASSPYSDQETQYF
>-|TRBJ1-5|TRBV12-3/TRBV12-4|few
TGTGCCAGCAGCCCGAGGGCGGTTCAGCCCCAGCATTTT
CASSPRAVQPQHF
>TRBD1|TRBJ1-1|TRBV9|-
TGTGCCAGCAGCGTAGTTCGGACAGGGAGTGGTGAAGCTTTCTTT
CASSVVRTGSGEAFF
>TRBD2|TRBJ2-1|TRBV4-1|-
TGCGCCAGCAGCCAGTACTTCGCGGGAGCAGCCTACAATGAGCAGTTCTTC
CASSQYFAGAAYNEQFF
>TRBD2|TRBJ2-7|TRBV19|once
TGTGCCAGTAGTGCGCCCCTCCCGGGACTAGCGGGAGTCAACGAGCAGTACTTC
CASSAPLPGLAGVNEQYF
>TRBD2|TRBJ2-3|TRBV7-9|many
TGTGCCAGCAGCCAGAGGACTAGCCTGTCAGATACGCAGTATTTT
CASSQRTSLSDTQYF
>-|TRBJ2-3|TRBV9|-
TGTGCCAGCACCCCGGGGAACACAGATACGCAGTATTTT
CASTPGNTDTQYF
>TRBD1|TRBJ1-4|TRBV27|-
TGTGCCAGCAGTTTACTCCTACAGGGGAGAGGCGAAAAACTGTTTTTT
CASSLLLQGRGEKLFF
>-|TRBJ2-1|TRBV9|-
TGTGCCAGCAGCGTCGGAACGGGTATGGGGCAGTTCTTC
CASSVGTGMGQFF
>TRBD1|TRBJ1-1|TRBV7-2|-
TGTGCCAGCAGCTCCTTTGGACAGGCTGAAGCTTTCTTT
CASSSFGQAEAFF
>TRBD2|TRBJ2-7|TRBV10-3|-
TGTGCCATCAGTGAGAAGAGGATTAGCGGGAGAAAACGTGAGCAGTACTTC
CAISEKRISGRKREQYF
>-|TRBJ2-7|TRBV7-2|-
TGTGCCAGCAGCTTAGGTCTAGAGTCCTACGAGCAGTACTTC
CASSLGLESYEQYF
>TRBD2|TRBJ2-7|TRBV5-1|-
TGCGCCAGCAGCTTGGAACTAGCGGGAGTGGAGCAGTACTTC
CASSLELAGVEQYF
>TRBD1|TRBJ1-1|TRBV10-3|-
TGTGCCATCAGTGGTCAGGGGGCCCCTGAAGCTTTCTTT
CAISGQGAPEAFF
>TRBD1|TRBJ2-1|TRBV5-1|few
TGCGCCCTTACCCACGACAGGGTCCTTTCGGTGGAGTTCTTC
CALTHDRVLSVEFF
>-|TRBJ1-2|TRBV16|-
TGTGCCAGCAGCCAATCGGGGATGGACTCTGGTGGCTACACCTTC
CASSQSGMDSGGYTF
>-|TRBJ2-3|TRBV9|few
TGTGCCAGCAGCGTAGCTATTGGTACAGATACGCAGTATTTT
CASSVAIGTDTQYF
>TRBD1|TRBJ2-3|TRBV10-2|many
TGCGCCAGCAGTGAGTACCCCGACAGGGCGGATACGCAGTATTTT
CASSEYPDRADTQYF
>-|TRBJ1-1|TRBV7-9|-
TGTGCCAGCAGGGATGGACAGATGAACACTGAAGCTTTCTTT
CASRDGQMNTEAFF
>-|TRBJ2-5|TRBV10-2|-
TGCGCCAGCAGCCTCATCGGGGACTCCCAAGGGCAGACCCAGTACTTC
CASSLIGDSQGQTQYF
>TRBD2|TRBJ2-1|TRBV5-1|-
TGCGCCAGCAGCTTGAGCGGGGGTTACAATGAGCAGTTCTTC
CASSLSGGYNEQFF
>-|TRBJ1-1|TRBV11-2|-
TGTGCCAGCAGCTCAACCGACAGATCTGAAGCTTTCTTT
CASSSTDRSEAFF
>TRBD2|TRBJ2-7|TRBV25-1|-
TGTGCCAGCAGTGAATATGGTGCGGGGGGGATTTACGAGCAGTACTTC
CASSEYGAGGIYEQYF
>-|TRBJ2-3|TRBV18|-
TGTGCCAGCTCACCAGCCCCGACAGCCTATGCCACAGATACGCAGTATTTT
CASSPAPTAYATDTQYF
>TRBD2|TRBJ2-4|TRBV19|once
TGTGCCAGTAGTATTGGGCGTCTAGCGGGGGTCCGAGCCAAAAACATTCAGTACTTC
CASSIGRLAGVRAKNIQYF
>-|TRBJ1-2|TRBV10-3|-
TGTGCCATCAGTGAGCTAAGGAACAGCCTTGGATATGGCTACACCTTC
CAISELRNSLGYGYTF
>TRBD1|TRBJ1-1|TRBV20-1|-
TGCAGTGCTAGTCACAGGGGGAAGCACATGAACACTGAAGCTTTCTTT
CSASHRGKHMNTEAFF
>TRBD1|TRBJ2-7|TRBV19|-
TGTGCCAGTAGTATACCGGGACAGGGGACGAGGGAGCAGTACTTC
CASSIPGQGTREQYF
>-|TRBJ1-1|TRBV2|-
TGTGCCAGCAGTGATTGGGGGAGGGACACTGAAGCTTTCTTT
CASSDWGRDTEAFF
>TRBD1|TRBJ2-3|TRBV19|-
TGTGCCAGTAGGGACCCCGGGACAGGGGGGAGAGATACGCAGTATTTT
CASRDPGTGGRDTQYF
>TRBD2|TRBJ2-3|TRBV10-3|many
TGTGCCATCAGTGACCCGACTAGCGGGATAGGAGATACGCAGTATTTT
CAISDPTSGIGDTQYF
>TRBD1|TRBJ1-2|TRBV11-2|-
TGTGCCAGCAGCTTAGGACAGGGGAACTATGGCTACACCTTC
CASSLGQGNYGYTF
>TRBD1|TRBJ1-2|TRBV5-1|-
TGCGCCAGCAGCTTGGGACAGGGAAGGACCTTTAACTATGGCTACACCTTC
CASSLGQGRTFNYGYTF
>TRBD1|TRBJ2-7|TRBV7-2|-
TGTGCCAGCAGCTTTAAATTACAGGGGGCAGGGGAGCAGTACTTC
CASSFKLQGAGEQYF
>-|TRBJ1-6|TRBV27|-
TGTGCCAGCAGGCGGCGAGCCGCTTATAATTCACCCCTCCACTTT
CASRRRAAYNSPLHF
>TRBD1|TRBJ2-1|TRBV4-3|-
TGCGCCAGCAGCCCGGGACAGGGGGCGCGACCTGAGCAGTTCTTC
CASSPGQGARPEQFF
>TRBD1|TRBJ2-2|TRBV7-3|-
TGTGCCAGCAGCTTAAGTGGGACAGGGACCGGGGAGCTGTTTTTT
CASSLSGTGTGELFF
>-|TRBJ2-1|TRBV21-1|-
TGTGCCAGCAGCAATCAGGACAGGGAGACCTACAATGAGCAGTTCTTC
CASSNQDRETYNEQFF
>-|TRBJ2-7|TRBV5-4|-
TGTGCCAGCAGCTTGAGACGACTTTTTGTGCGTCCCTACGAGCAGTACTTC
CASSLRRLFVRPYEQYF
>-|TRBJ1-1|TRBV19|-
TGTGCCAGTAGTATAGATGGCAGGGTGGTCACTGAAGCTTTCTTT
CASSIDGRVVTEAFF
>-|TRBJ2-1|TRBV11-2|few
TGTGCCAGCAGCTTAGTTACCGGCTACAATGAGCAGTTCTTC
CASSLVTGYNEQFF
>-|TRBJ2-2|TRBV12-2|-
TGTGCAAGTCGCTTAGCGTACAGGGCGAACACCGGGGAGCTGTTTTTT
CASRLAYRANTGELFF
>-|TRBJ2-3|TRBV7-8|-
TGTGCCAGCAGCTTAGTACAGGCATATTTGGCAGATACGCAGTATTTT
CASSLVQAYLADTQYF
>-|TRBJ2-7|TRBV5-4|-
TGTGCCAGCAGCTTGGGTCCGGGAGTGTCCTACGAGCAGTACTTC
CASSLGPGVSYEQYF
>-|TRBJ2-1|TRBV5-8|-
TGTGCCAGCAGCTTATACCCCGCCGGAGGGGGCGATGAGCAGTTCTTC
CASSLYPAGGGDEQFF
>-|TRBJ1-1|TRBV29-1|-
TGCAGCGTTGAAAATAGTTACGCAACTGAAGCTTTCTTT
CSVENSYATEAFF
>TRBD2|TRBJ2-1|TRBV6-6|-
TGTGCCAGCAGTTACTCGTATCCTAGCGGTAACAATGAGCAGTTCTTC
CASSYSYPSGNNEQFF
>-|TRBJ1-3|TRBV7-8|-
TGTGCCAGCAGCTTAATTCCCCGGGTTTCTGGAAACACCATATATTTT
CASSLIPRVSGNTIYF
>TRBD1|TRBJ1-1|TRBV10-1|once
TGCGCCAGCAGGAAAGGGACAGGGAACACTGAAGCTTTCTTT
CASRKGTGNTEAFF
>-|TRBJ2-7|TRBV29-1|-
TGCAGCGTCGAAGGACAGTCTTCGGAAAGTTACGAGCAGTACTTC
CSVEGQSSESYEQYF
>-|TRBJ1-4|TRBV25-1|-
TGTGCCAGCAGCCCCCCCGGGAAGAATGAAAAACTGTTTTTT
CASSPPGKNEKLFF
>TRBD2|TRBJ2-1|TRBV28|-
TGTGCCAGCAGTTCCGCGGGGGGCGCTCAAAATGAGCAGTTCTTC
CASSSAGGAQNEQFF
>TRBD1|TRBJ2-7|TRBV7-8|-
TGTGCCAGCAGCTCGAACAGGGGGATAACCTACGAGCAGTACTTC
CASSSNRGITYEQYF